This TCR beta chain was profiled in a study of T-cell memory formation after mild COVID-19. General study results and limits: CD4/CD8 balance held among clones contracting day 15 to 85, and later expanders leaned CD4+.

Germline loops: CDR1 MNHEY, CDR2 SVGAGI. V was shortened by 1 base and J by 7 bases, with 5 bases between the two germline ends. The CDR3 spans 12 residues. Comments on this clonotype: Its matching antigen is unknown.

TCRdb ran MiXCR on the 5' RACE reads and lists one entry per CDR3 protein. The sample includes approximately 290,000 distinct CDR3 sequences, 15% of them seen just once. This chain joins TRBV6-5 and TRBJ2-1; D gene ambiguous. Sequencing was carried out using PBMCs or a T cell subset sorted from them (not recorded which). This sequence originates from a man aged 18 to 29 who had mild COVID-19 (a few samples of this study predate the infection). Cell type and time point are not known. The CDR3 DNA reads TGTGCCAGCAGTTACTGGGGTAATGAGCAGTTCTTC. This gives the protein CASSYWGNEQFF.